This T cell receptor (beta chain) appears in the sequencing data of a study of cytomegalovirus exposure and HLA in healthy donors. General study findings and limits: Under in vitro conditions, three CMV-associated chains were confirmed as specific for CMV antigens. Cytomegalovirus-associated TCR beta chains were listed, numbering 164. TCR beta V- and J-gene trimming, according to a later analysis, was linked to a missense DCLRE1C variant. Later analysis showed most CMV-associated TCR beta chains appearing HLA-restricted.

This clone was seen a single time. Its target is unknown. Germline CDR1 DFQATT, CDR2 SNEGSKA (reference sequence). Trimming shortened V by 8 bases and J by 7 bases, and 14 bases separated the two germline ends. The CDR3 totals 11 residues. The study ran its PCR with 60 Vbeta and 13 Jbeta primers. Sequencing was performed with immunoSEQ multiplex PCR; in TCRdb, only in-frame clones are kept and a portion is missing. The data hold about 190,000 clones, with around 86% observed a single time. The sequence was collected from a man between 25 and 39 years old in good health and CMV-seronegative. The sample consisted of PBMCs. The chain combines TRBV20-1 with TRBJ2-5, with D possibly being TRBD2 (5 bases). CDR3 in amino acids: CSRGRAGTQYF. The CDR3 coding sequence is TGCAGTCGAGGGCGGGCGGGGACCCAGTACTTC.